This T cell receptor (beta chain) was identified during a study of blood T cell repertoires in COVID-19. Across the study: The origin of the acute and convalescent COVID-19 samples was the United States, Italy and Spain. Sample material is recorded as cDNA or gDNA derived from T cells, B-cell-depleted T cells, or PBMCs.

J lost 0 bases, V lost 5 bases, and 7 bases had no gene match. The CDR3 has 16 amino acids. CDR1 is SEHNR, CDR2 FQNEAQ, per germline (reference sequence). Seattle participants joined during active infection and were tracked over time. In the source study's methods: Quantification of nucleated cells was approximated via reference gene primer amplification. TCRdb keeps only in-frame clones here, not all; method: immunoSEQ multiplex PCR. V and J calls and clone size follow that table, whereas D and trimming were derived from the DNA. This table holds approximately 110,000 clones, approximately 90% found once.

The TCR originated in a middle-aged man with COVID-19, enrolled during active disease. The V call is TRBV7-9, the J call TRBJ2-5, with 9 bases that match TRBD2. Sequenced sample: peripheral blood. This CDR3 is CASSLQLAGNQETQYF. For the CDR3, the DNA is TGTGCCAGCAGCCTTCAACTAGCGGGTAACCAAGAGACCCAGTACTTC.